This T cell receptor (beta chain) was sequenced in a study of OX40 agonist ivuxolimab in advanced cancers. Study-wide context: With a range of roughly 20 to 80, age averaged approximately 60 years, and 70% to 85% were male.

General study findings and limits: Near-lowest levels of clonal expansion characterized partial responders at 0.1-3.0 mg/kg.

Sampled blood was obtained at baseline, cycle 4 day 1, and cycle 7 day 1. With regard to this clone: Its target is unknown.

Profiled with immunoSEQ multiplex PCR; TCRdb holds only in-frame clones, not every one. Here the sample spans roughly 70,000 clones, 88% being singletons. CDR1 and CDR2 from the germline V gene are MNHNY and SVGAGI (reference sequence). Trimming left V 6 bases short and J 4 bases short, with 11 bases between. The CDR3 runs 13 residues. The specimen was CD4+ or CD8+ T cells sorted from blood, collected in a trial of the OX40 agonist ivuxolimab. This TCR derives from an adult with an advanced solid tumor such as melanoma, head and neck, liver or kidney cancer. The chain has TRBV6-6 and TRBJ2-3, with D hard to call. The CDR3 DNA sequence: TGTGCCAGCAGATCTGGTTACCCAGATACGCAGTATTTT. Its protein product is CASRSGYPDTQYF.